These T cell receptor beta chains were read from a single sample in a study of blood T cells in healthy people across ages. A single record per CDR3 protein comes from TCRdb applying MiXCR to the 5' RACE reads. The sample includes roughly 680,000 distinct CDR3 sequences, approximately 52% of them seen just once. The sample was blood. The receptors shown here come from a woman aged 80 or over in good health. Both conserved end residues are part of each CDR3. Each record gives: J gene, D gene, clone size, V gene, CDR3 DNA, CDR3 protein. A D gene is named only where the DNA matches it firmly. The listing skips clone size in some rows; elsewhere it reads once, few, many or a size class.

J gene: TRBJ1-2; D gene: NA; clone size: NA; V gene: TRBV7-2; CDR3 DNA: TGTGCCAGCAGCCCGCTCGACCGGTTCGCGTACTCTGGCTACACCTTC; CDR3 protein: CASSPLDRFAYSGYTF
J gene: TRBJ1-1; D gene: NA; clone size: NA; V gene: TRBV29-1; CDR3 DNA: TGCAGCGTTGTTAGGACGGCGAACACTGAAGCTTTCTTT; CDR3 protein: CSVVRTANTEAFF
J gene: TRBJ2-3; D gene: NA; clone size: many; V gene: TRBV18; CDR3 DNA: TGTGCCAGCTCACAGGCTGGCCCAGATACGCAGTATTTT; CDR3 protein: CASSQAGPDTQYF
J gene: TRBJ1-4; D gene: NA; clone size: NA; V gene: TRBV28; CDR3 DNA: TGTGCCAGCAGCCTACCCGGACAGAATTATGAAAAACTGTTTTTT; CDR3 protein: CASSLPGQNYEKLFF
J gene: TRBJ2-1; D gene: TRBD2; clone size: NA; V gene: TRBV5-1; CDR3 DNA: TGCGTCAGCAGCACTACGACTAGCGGGAGTCGGAATGAGCAGTTCTTC; CDR3 protein: CVSSTTTSGSRNEQFF
J gene: TRBJ2-7; D gene: TRBD1; clone size: NA; V gene: TRBV27; CDR3 DNA: TGTGCCAGCAGTTATGGGACAGGGTCCTACGAGCAGTACTTC; CDR3 protein: CASSYGTGSYEQYF
J gene: TRBJ1-5; D gene: NA; clone size: many; V gene: TRBV7-2; CDR3 DNA: TGTGCCAGCAGCAACAGGGCGGATCAGCCCCAGCATTTT; CDR3 protein: CASSNRADQPQHF
J gene: TRBJ1-1; D gene: NA; clone size: once; V gene: TRBV20-1; CDR3 DNA: TGCAGTGCCGGGCGGGTCAGGGACACTGAAGCTTTCTTT; CDR3 protein: CSAGRVRDTEAFF
J gene: TRBJ2-7; D gene: TRBD2; clone size: many; V gene: TRBV20-1; CDR3 DNA: TGCAGTGCACTGGGTACTAGCGGTACTAACGAGCAGTACTTC; CDR3 protein: CSALGTSGTNEQYF
J gene: TRBJ2-1; D gene: TRBD1; clone size: NA; V gene: TRBV18; CDR3 DNA: TGTGCCAGCTCACCACGACAGGGACAGGGGAAGGAGCAGTTCTTC; CDR3 protein: CASSPRQGQGKEQFF
J gene: TRBJ2-7; D gene: TRBD2; clone size: many; V gene: TRBV10-2; CDR3 DNA: TGCGCCAGCAGTGAGGCGGGGGAAGGCTACGAGCAGTACTTC; CDR3 protein: CASSEAGEGYEQYF
J gene: TRBJ1-5; D gene: TRBD1; clone size: NA; V gene: TRBV6-1; CDR3 DNA: TGTGCCAGTCTTTCGGACAGGGGTAATCAGCCCCAGCATTTT; CDR3 protein: CASLSDRGNQPQHF
J gene: TRBJ1-5; D gene: TRBD1; clone size: few; V gene: TRBV20-1; CDR3 DNA: TGCAGTGCAGAGACAGGGTTGAGCAATCAGCCCCAGCATTTT; CDR3 protein: CSAETGLSNQPQHF
J gene: TRBJ1-1; D gene: TRBD1; clone size: few; V gene: TRBV2; CDR3 DNA: TGTGCCAGCAGACTACAGGGGGCAAGGACTGAAGCTTTCTTT; CDR3 protein: CASRLQGARTEAFF